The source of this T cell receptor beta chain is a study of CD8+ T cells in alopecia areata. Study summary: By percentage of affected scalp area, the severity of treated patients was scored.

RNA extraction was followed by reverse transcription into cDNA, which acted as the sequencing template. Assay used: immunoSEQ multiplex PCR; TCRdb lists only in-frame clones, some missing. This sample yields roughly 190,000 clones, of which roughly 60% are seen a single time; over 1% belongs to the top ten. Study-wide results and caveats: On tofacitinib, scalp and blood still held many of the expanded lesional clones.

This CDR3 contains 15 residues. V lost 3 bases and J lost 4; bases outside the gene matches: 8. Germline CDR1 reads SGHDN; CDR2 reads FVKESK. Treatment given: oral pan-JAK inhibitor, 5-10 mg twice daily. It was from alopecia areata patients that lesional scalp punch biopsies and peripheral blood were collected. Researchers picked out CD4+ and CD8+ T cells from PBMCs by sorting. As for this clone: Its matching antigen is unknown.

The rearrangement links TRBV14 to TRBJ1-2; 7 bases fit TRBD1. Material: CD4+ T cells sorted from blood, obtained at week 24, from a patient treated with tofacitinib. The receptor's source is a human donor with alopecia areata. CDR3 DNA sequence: TGTGCCAGCAGCCAGAGAGGGGGCCGCTCCTATGGCTACACCTTC. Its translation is CASSQRGGRSYGYTF.